Each of the 13 T cell receptor beta chains below was sequenced from the same sample in a study of blood T cell repertoires in COVID-19. Clones were sequenced by immunoSEQ multiplex PCR, and TCRdb holds only the in-frame ones, with some missing. This table holds fewer than 100,000 clones, around 79% found once. What was sequenced was peripheral blood. The source of these receptors is a man aged 45-60 years with acute or convalescent COVID-19.

The chain has TRBV30 and TRBJ1-3; D is unclear. Trimming removed 0 bases from V and 3 bases from J, with 3 bases in between. The CDR3 runs to 12 residues. CDR1 GTSNPN and CDR2 SVGIG come from the germline V gene (reference sequence). The CDR3 DNA is TGTGCCTGGAGTGTGAGTGGAAACACCATATATTTT. Its translation: CAWSVSGNTIYF.

The rearrangement uses TRBV9 and TRBJ2-5; D perhaps matches TRBD1 (5 bases). The germline gives CDR1 SGDLS, CDR2 YYNGEE. The CDR3 is 13 residues long. V lost 0 bases to trimming and J lost 5 bases, with 8 bases between them. The CDR3 here is CASSVASGETQYF. The DNA for the CDR3 is TGTGCCAGCAGCGTAGCTTCAGGGGAGACCCAGTACTTC.

The chain links TRBV12-3 or TRBV12-4 to TRBJ1-3; D gene uncertain. This CDR3 comprises 13 residues. Between the trimmed V and J ends, which lost 3 bases and 6 bases, there was a span of 9 bases. CDR3 in amino acids: CASSLRVVNTIYF. CDR3 nucleotide sequence: TGTGCCAGCAGTTTGAGGGTGGTAAACACCATATATTTT.

The chain has TRBV5-4 and TRBJ2-7; 7 nucleotides match TRBD1. This CDR3 has 14 residues. Germline assignment: CDR1 SGHNT and CDR2 YYREEE (reference sequence). Trimming removed 4 bases from V and 3 bases from J; junction bases left unmatched: 7. DNA of the CDR3: TGTGCCAGCAGCCGTGACAGGGCTGACTACGAGCAGTACTTC. Protein: CASSRDRADYEQYF. The whole variable domain, remainder taken from reference TRBV5-4 and TRBJ2-7, is ETGVTQSPTHLIKTRGQQVTLRCSSQSGHNTVSWYQQALGQGPQFIFQYYREEENGRGNFPPRFSGLQFPNYSSELNVNALELDDSALYLCASSRDRADYEQYFGPGTRLTVT.

This chain uses TRBV18 with TRBJ2-7; 8 bases line up with TRBD1. The CDR3 consists of 12 residues. Germline V gene data show CDR1 as KGHSH and CDR2 as LQKENI. V dropped 6 bases and J dropped 6; count of bases not matched to a gene: 4. CDR3 sequence: CASSLDRGEQYF. In nucleotides, the CDR3 is TGTGCCAGCTCGCTCGACAGGGGCGAGCAGTACTTC.

The chain links TRBV9 to TRBJ2-2; D is ambiguous. V lost 0 bases, J lost 8 bases, and 17 bases lay in between. Germline loops: CDR1 SGDLS, CDR2 YYNGEE. The length of the CDR3 is 16 residues. The CDR3 region has the DNA TGTGCCAGCAGCGTAGCCTCAGGATCGAATGCAGGGGAGCTGTTTTTT. This sequence encodes CASSVASGSNAGELFF.

This chain joins TRBV27 and TRBJ2-1, with TRBD1 matching 10 bases. The V gene's germline CDR1 is MNHEY and CDR2 SMNVEV (reference sequence). J lost 2 bases, V lost 4 bases, and 5 bases had no gene match. CDR3 length: 16 amino acids. CDR3 residues: CASSSPTGGPYNEQFF. The CDR3, as DNA: TGTGCCAGCAGTTCGCCGACAGGGGGCCCCTACAATGAGCAGTTCTTC.

The chain has TRBV11-2 and TRBJ1-3; possible D gene TRBD1, 5 bases. The CDR3 has 15 amino acids. Trimming took off 1 base at V and 6 bases at J, with 13 bases between the two ends. Per germline, CDR1 SGHAT and CDR2 FQNNGV. CDR3 coding DNA: TGTGCCAGCAGCTTAGTCGGACATCCGCAAAACACCATATATTTT. This encodes CASSLVGHPQNTIYF.

This rearrangement joins TRBV28 to TRBJ1-1; 8 bases are shared with TRBD1. Germline CDR1 MDHEN, CDR2 SYDVKM. Trimming removed 7 bases from V and 1 base from J; junction bases left unmatched: 11. CDR3 length: 16 residues. CDR3 DNA: TGTGCCAGCACTAGGACAGGGAAGGTTGGGAACACTGAAGCTTTCTTT. Translated, it gives CASTRTGKVGNTEAFF. Looking up the rest from reference TRBV28 and TRBJ1-1 gives the full variable domain: DVKVTQSSRYLVKRTGEKVFLECVQDMDHENMFWYRQDPGLGLRLIYFSYDVKMKEKGDIPEGYSVSREKKERFSLILESASTNQTSMYLCASTRTGKVGNTEAFFGQGTRLTVV.

V gene TRBV4-3 combines with J gene TRBJ1-3; no reliable D call. V gave up 0 bases and J gave up 0 bases, with 6 bases separating them. This CDR3 comprises 15 residues. The V gene's germline CDR1 is LGHNA and CDR2 YSLEER. The CDR3: CASSQDSSSGNTIYF. The CDR3 region has the DNA TGCGCCAGCAGCCAAGATTCGAGCTCTGGAAACACCATATATTTT.

The chain has TRBV5-1 and TRBJ1-2; TRBD1 is a possible D gene (5 bases). The CDR3 contains 14 residues. The germline V gene has CDR1 SGHRS and CDR2 YFSETQ. Trimming removed 3 bases from V and 13 bases from J, with 22 bases in between. CDR3 residues: CASSSQSGEERSTF. The CDR3 DNA follows: TGCGCCAGCAGCTCCCAATCGGGGGAGGAAAGGTCCACCTTC.

The gene calls are TRBV4-3 and TRBJ2-2, with D tentatively TRBD1 (6 bases). Trimming removed 4 bases from V and 6 bases from J, with 15 bases in between. Germline CDR1 LGHNA, CDR2 YSLEER. The CDR3 runs to 15 residues. CDR3 in amino acids: CASSLIRGAPGELFF. As DNA, the CDR3 is TGCGCCAGCAGCCTTATCAGGGGCGCTCCCGGGGAGCTGTTTTTT.

The CDR3 nucleotides read TGTGCCAGCAGCTTAGACGCAGGAACTAACTATGGCTACACCTTC. Amino acid sequence: CASSLDAGTNYGYTF. This sequence joins TRBV7-9 and TRBJ1-2; D gene uncertain. This CDR3 has 15 amino acids. Germline-derived CDR1 and CDR2 are SEHNR and FQNEAQ (reference sequence). V gave up 1 base and J gave up 0 bases, with 9 bases separating them.